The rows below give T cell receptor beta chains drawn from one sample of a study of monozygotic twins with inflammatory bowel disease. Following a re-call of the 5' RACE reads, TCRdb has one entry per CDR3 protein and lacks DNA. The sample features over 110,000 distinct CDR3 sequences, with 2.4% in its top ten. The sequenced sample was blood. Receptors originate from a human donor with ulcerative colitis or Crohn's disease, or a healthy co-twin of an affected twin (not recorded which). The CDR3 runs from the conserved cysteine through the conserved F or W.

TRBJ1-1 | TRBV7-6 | CASSRGQGSTEAFF
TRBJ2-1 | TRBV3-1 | CASSYTSGAYNEQFF
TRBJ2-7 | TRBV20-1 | CSARAPRDYEQYF
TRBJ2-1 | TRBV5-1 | CASSSTGTVKGNEQFF
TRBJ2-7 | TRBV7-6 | CASSLDTGPSYEQYF
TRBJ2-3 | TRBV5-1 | CASSLYQGGDTQYF
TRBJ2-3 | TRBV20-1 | CSAPPVGTDTQYF
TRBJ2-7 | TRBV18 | CASSPFGKYEQYF
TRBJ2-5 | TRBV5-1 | CASSLSQKHQETQYF
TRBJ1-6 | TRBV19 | CASNRRSSYNSPLHF
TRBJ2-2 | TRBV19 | CASSIGSGNTGELFF
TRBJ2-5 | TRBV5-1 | CASSLLSSQETQYF
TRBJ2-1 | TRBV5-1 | CASSLQGVNEQFF
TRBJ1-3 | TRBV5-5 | CASSLAGAVGLSGNTIYF
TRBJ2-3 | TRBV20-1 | CSARDANPTGSDTQYF
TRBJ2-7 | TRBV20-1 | CSARDGRELAEQYF
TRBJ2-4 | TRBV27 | CASSPGFGTENIQYF
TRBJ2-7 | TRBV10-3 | CAITDRSSYEQYF
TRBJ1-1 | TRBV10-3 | CATREEMNTEAFF
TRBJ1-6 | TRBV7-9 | CASSLNGGVYNSPLHF
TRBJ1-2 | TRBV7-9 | CASSLLTGSYGYTF
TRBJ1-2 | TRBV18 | CASSPVTGATYGYTF